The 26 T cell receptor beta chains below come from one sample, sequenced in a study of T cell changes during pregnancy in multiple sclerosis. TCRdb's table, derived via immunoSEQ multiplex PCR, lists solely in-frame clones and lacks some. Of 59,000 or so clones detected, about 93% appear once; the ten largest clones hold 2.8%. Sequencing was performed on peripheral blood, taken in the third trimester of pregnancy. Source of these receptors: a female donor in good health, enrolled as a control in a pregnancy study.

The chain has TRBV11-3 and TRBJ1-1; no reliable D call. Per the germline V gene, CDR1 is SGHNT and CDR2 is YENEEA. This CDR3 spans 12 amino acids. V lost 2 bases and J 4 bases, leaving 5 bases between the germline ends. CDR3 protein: CASSLRATEAFF. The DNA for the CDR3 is TGTGCCAGCAGCTTAAGAGCCACTGAAGCTTTCTTT.

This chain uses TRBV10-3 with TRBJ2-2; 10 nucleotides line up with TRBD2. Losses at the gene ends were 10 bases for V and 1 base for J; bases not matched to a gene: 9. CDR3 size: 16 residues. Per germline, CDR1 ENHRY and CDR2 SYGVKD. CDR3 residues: CATEPGLALNTGELFF. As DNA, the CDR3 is TGTGCCACCGAACCGGGACTAGCGTTGAACACCGGGGAGCTGTTTTTT.

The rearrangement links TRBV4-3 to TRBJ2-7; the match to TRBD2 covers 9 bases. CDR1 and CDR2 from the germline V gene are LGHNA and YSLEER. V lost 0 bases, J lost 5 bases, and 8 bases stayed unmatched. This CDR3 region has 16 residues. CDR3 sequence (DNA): TGCGCCAGCAGCCAAGATCCAGGAGCGGGAGGCAACGAGCAGTACTTC. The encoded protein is CASSQDPGAGGNEQYF.

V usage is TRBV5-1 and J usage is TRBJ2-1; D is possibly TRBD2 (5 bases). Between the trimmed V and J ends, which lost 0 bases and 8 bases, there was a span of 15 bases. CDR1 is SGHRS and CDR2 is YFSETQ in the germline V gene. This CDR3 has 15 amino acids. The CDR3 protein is CASSLGPLGHHEQFF. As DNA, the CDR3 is TGCGCCAGCAGCTTGGGTCCACTAGGGCACCATGAGCAGTTCTTC.

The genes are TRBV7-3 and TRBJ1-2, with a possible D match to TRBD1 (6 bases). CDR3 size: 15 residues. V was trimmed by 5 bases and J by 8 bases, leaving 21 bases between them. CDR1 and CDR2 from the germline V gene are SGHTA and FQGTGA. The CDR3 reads CASSLNAGALGGYTF. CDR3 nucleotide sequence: TGTGCCAGCAGCCTCAATGCGGGGGCTCTTGGAGGCTACACCTTC.

CDR3 sequence: CARGEGQGHGYTF. CDR3 coding DNA: TGCGCCAGGGGTGAGGGGCAGGGGCATGGCTACACCTTC. The chain has TRBV23-1 and TRBJ1-2; D perhaps matches TRBD1 (6 bases). TRBV23-1 carries the ORF label, with uncertain function. The CDR3 runs 13 residues. V lost 9 bases to trimming and J lost 6 bases, with 17 bases between them.

CDR3 sequence (DNA): TGTGCCAGCAGCTCGGGAGGGACAGATACGCAGTATTTT. Translation gives CASSSGGTDTQYF. The J gene is TRBJ2-3, the V gene TRBV5-4, with 8 positions matching TRBD2. The CDR3 is 13 amino acids. V shed 3 bases and J 3 bases; nucleotides not matched to a gene: 0. Germline assignment: CDR1 SGHNT and CDR2 YYREEE (reference sequence).

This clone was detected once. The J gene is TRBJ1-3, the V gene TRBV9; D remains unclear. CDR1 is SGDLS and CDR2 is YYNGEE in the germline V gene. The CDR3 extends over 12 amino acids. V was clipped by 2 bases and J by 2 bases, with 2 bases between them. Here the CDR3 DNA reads TGTGCCAGCAGCGTCGCTGGAAACACCATATATTTT. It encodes CASSVAGNTIYF.

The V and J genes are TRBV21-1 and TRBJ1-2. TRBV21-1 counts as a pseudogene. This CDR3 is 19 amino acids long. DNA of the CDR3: TGTGCCAGCAGCAAAGTGAATAGCCAAGTGGCAGATTCTAACTATGGCTACACCTTC. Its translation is CASSKVNSQVADSNYGYTF.

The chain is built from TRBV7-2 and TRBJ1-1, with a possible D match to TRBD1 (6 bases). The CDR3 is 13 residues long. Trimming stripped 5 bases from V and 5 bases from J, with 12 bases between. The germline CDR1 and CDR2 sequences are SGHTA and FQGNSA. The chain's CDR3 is CASSPYRDTEAFF. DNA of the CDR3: TGTGCCAGCAGCCCGTACAGGGATACTGAAGCTTTCTTT.

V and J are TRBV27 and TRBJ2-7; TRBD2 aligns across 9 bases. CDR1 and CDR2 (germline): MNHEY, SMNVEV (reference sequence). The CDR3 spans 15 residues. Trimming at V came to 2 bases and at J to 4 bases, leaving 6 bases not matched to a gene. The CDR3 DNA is TGTGCCAGCAGTTTAATGCTAGCGGGATATTACGAGCAGTACTTC. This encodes CASSLMLAGYYEQYF.

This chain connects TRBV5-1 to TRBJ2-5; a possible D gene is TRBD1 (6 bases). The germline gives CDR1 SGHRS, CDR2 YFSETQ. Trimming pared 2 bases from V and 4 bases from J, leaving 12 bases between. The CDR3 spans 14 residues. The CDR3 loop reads CASSFQQGAETQYF. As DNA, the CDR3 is TGCGCCAGCAGCTTCCAACAGGGTGCAGAGACCCAGTACTTC. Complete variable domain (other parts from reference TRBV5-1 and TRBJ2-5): KAGVTQTPRYLIKTRGQQVTLSCSPISGHRSVSWYQQTPGQGLQFLFEYFSETQRNKGNFPGRFSGRQFSNSRSEMNVSTLELGDSALYLCASSFQQGAETQYFGPGTRLLVL.

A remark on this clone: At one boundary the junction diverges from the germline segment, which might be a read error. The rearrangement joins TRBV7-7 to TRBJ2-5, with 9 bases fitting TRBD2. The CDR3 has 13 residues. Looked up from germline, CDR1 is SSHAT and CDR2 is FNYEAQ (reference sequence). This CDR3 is CASSKAGGETQYF. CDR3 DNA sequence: TGTGCTAGCAGCAAAGCGGGGGGAGAGACCCAGTACTTC.

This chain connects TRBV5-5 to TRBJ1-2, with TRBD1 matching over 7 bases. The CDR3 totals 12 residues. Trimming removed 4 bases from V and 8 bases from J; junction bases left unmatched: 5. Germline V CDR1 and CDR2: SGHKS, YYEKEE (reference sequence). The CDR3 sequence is CASSPDRDGYTF. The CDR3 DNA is TGTGCCAGCAGCCCAGACAGGGACGGCTACACCTTC.

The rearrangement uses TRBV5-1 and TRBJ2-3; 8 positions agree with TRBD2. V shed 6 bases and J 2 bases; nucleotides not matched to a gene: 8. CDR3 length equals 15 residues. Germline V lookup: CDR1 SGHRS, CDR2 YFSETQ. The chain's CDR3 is CASKGSGAPTDTQYF. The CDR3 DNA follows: TGCGCCAGCAAGGGTAGCGGGGCGCCCACAGATACGCAGTATTTT.

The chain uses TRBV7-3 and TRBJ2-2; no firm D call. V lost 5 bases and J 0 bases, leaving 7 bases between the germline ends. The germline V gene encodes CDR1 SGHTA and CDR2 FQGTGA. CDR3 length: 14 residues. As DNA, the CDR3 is TGTGCCAGCAGCGGTCAGTCGAACACCGGGGAGCTGTTTTTT. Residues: CASSGQSNTGELFF.

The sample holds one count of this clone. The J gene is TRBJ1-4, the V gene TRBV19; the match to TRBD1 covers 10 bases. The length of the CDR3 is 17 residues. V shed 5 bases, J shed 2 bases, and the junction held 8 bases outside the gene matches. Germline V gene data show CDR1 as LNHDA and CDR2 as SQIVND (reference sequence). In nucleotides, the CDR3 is TGTGCCAGTAGTCCCCCTGACAGGGGGCCGACTAATGAAAAACTGTTTTTT. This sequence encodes CASSPPDRGPTNEKLFF.

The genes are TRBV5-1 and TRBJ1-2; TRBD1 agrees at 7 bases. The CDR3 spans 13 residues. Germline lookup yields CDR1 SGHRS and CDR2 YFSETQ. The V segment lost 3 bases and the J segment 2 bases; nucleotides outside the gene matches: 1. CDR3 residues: CASSWGQNYGYTF. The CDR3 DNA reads TGCGCCAGCAGCTGGGGACAGAACTATGGCTACACCTTC. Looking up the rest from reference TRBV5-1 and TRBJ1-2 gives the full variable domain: KAGVTQTPRYLIKTRGQQVTLSCSPISGHRSVSWYQQTPGQGLQFLFEYFSETQRNKGNFPGRFSGRQFSNSRSEMNVSTLELGDSALYLCASSWGQNYGYTFGSGTRLTVV.

The CDR3 nucleotides are TGTGCCAGCAGCTTGCTACAGGGGGCCACTGAAGCTTTCTTT. This gives the protein CASSLLQGATEAFF. This chain uses TRBV11-3 with TRBJ1-1, with 9 bases fitting TRBD1. The CDR3 runs 14 residues. Germline V lookup: CDR1 SGHNT, CDR2 YENEEA. The ends lost 3 bases at V and 4 bases at J; junction bases unmatched: 3.

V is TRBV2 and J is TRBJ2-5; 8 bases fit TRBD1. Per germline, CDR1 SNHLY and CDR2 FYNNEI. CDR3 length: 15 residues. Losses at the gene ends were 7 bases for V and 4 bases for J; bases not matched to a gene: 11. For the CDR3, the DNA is TGTGCCAGCATTTTAGACAGGGGAGGAAGAGAGACCCAGTACTTC. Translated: CASILDRGGRETQYF. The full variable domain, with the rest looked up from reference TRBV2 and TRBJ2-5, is EPEVTQTPSHQVTQMGQEVILRCVPISNHLYFYWYRQILGQKVEFLVSFYNNEISEKSEIFDDQFSVERPDGSNFTLKIRSTKLEDSAMYFCASILDRGGRETQYFGPGTRLLVL.

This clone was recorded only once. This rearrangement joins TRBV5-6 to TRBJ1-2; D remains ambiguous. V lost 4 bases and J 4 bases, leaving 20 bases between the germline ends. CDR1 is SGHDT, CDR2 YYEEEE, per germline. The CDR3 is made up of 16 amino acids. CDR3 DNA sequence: TGTGCCAGCAGCCTTTGGGTGGAGGCAGGTAGCTATGGCTACACCTTC. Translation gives CASSLWVEAGSYGYTF.

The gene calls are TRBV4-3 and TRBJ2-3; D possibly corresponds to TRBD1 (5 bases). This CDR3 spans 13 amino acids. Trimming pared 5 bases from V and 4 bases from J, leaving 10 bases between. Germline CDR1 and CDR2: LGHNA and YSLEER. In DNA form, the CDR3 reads TGCGCCAGCAGCGTACAGGATCCAGATACGCAGTATTTT. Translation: CASSVQDPDTQYF.

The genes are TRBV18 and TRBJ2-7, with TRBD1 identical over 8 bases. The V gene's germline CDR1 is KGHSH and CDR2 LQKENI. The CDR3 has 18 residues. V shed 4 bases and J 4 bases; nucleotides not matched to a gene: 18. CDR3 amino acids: CASSRGQGQGLTSYEQYF. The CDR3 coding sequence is TGTGCCAGCTCACGAGGACAGGGACAAGGACTCACCTCTTACGAGCAGTACTTC. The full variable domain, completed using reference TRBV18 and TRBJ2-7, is NAGVMQNPRHLVRRRGQEARLRCSPMKGHSHVYWYRQLPEEGLKFMVYLQKENIIDESGMPKERFSAEFPKEGPSILRIQQVVRGDSAAYFCASSRGQGQGLTSYEQYFGPGTRLTVT.

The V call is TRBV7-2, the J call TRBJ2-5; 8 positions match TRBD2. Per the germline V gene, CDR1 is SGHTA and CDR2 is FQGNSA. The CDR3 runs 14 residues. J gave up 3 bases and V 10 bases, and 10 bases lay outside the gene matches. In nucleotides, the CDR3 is TGTGCCACCGGAAGTGGTAGCGGGAAAGAGACCCAGTACTTC. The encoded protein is CATGSGSGKETQYF.

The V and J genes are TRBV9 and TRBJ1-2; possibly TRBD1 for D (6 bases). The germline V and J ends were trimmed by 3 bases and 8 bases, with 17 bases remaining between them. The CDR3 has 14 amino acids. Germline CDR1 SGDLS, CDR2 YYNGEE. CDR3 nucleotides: TGTGCCAGCAGCGCCGGACAGATATTTGGCGGCTACACCTTC. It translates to CASSAGQIFGGYTF.

CDR3 sequence reads: CASSLGDSPLTF. CDR3 coding DNA: TGTGCCAGCAGCTTAGGGGACAGCCCACTGACTTTC. The genes are TRBV11-3 and TRBJ2-6, with TRBD1 matching 7 bases. The J segment lost 16 bases and the V segment lost 1 base, leaving 4 bases of the junction unmatched. This CDR3 has 12 residues. From germline, CDR1 is SGHNT and CDR2 YENEEA.